These 9 T cell receptor beta chains were all obtained from the same sample, sequenced in a study of T-cell reconstitution after alpha-beta-depleted transplantation in children (dated by TCRdb to 2016 to 2017). Library preparation used PCR. The sequencer listed for this sample is Illumina HiSeq 2500. TCR library preparation used molecular barcoding, with unique molecular identifiers applied to normalize quantification of the TCRbeta repertoire. TCRdb trimmed public reads at Q25 via fastp, called clones via MiXCR and kept in-frame beta chains. Every entry covers one CDR3 protein and lists the most common genes and DNA from its rows. The sample table contains fewer than 700,000 distinct CDR3 sequences; only one count was recorded for 10% to 15% of them. Of the sample, 2.2% falls within the top ten clones. The treatment or condition label of this sample denotes: allogeneic hematopoietic cell transplantation with graft depleted of TCRalphabeta T cells and CD19 B cells.

Sequenced material: PBMCs, mostly from graft donor cells, taken 360 days after TCRalphabeta/CD19-depleted stem cell transplant. The receptors were sampled from a male patient younger than 18 who had a stem cell transplant for acute myeloid leukemia, so the T cells may come from the graft donor.

This clonotype was observed at least ten times. The chain is built from TRBV29-1 and TRBJ2-3; 10 nucleotides match TRBD2. The CDR3 has 13 amino acids. CDR1 is SQVTM, CDR2 ANQGSEA, per germline. CDR3 in DNA: TGCACCACTTGGACTAGCGGACCAGATACGCAGTATTTT. It specifies CTTWTSGPDTQYF.

This clonotype was counted between two and nine times. The rearrangement links TRBV10-3 to TRBJ2-5; 14 bases fit TRBD2. Per the germline V gene, CDR1 is ENHRY and CDR2 is SYGVKD. V was pared by 3 bases and J by 4 bases, with 7 bases of the junction left unmatched. CDR3 length: 17 residues. CDR3 DNA sequence: TGTGCCATCAGTGATAACTCGGGACTAGCGGGAGCAGAGACCCAGTACTTC. Protein product: CAISDNSGLAGAETQYF.

This clonotype has more than one count but fewer than ten. The chain employs TRBV28 and TRBJ2-2, with D uncertain. V lost 6 bases and J 7 bases, leaving 9 bases between the germline ends. Germline CDR1 and CDR2: MDHEN and SYDVKM. This CDR3 comprises 12 residues. This chain's CDR3 is CASSQYSGELFF. The CDR3, as DNA: TGTGCCAGCAGCCAGTACAGCGGGGAGCTGTTTTTT.

This clonotype was seen at least ten times. The rearrangement uses TRBV28 and TRBJ2-7; 14 positions match TRBD2. Per germline, CDR1 MDHEN and CDR2 SYDVKM. The CDR3 is 17 residues long. J lost 6 bases, V lost 5 bases, and 12 bases had no gene match. CDR3 protein: CASSLTTSGRVSSEQYF. CDR3 bases: TGTGCCAGCAGTCTCACGACTAGCGGGAGGGTCAGTAGCGAGCAGTACTTC.

The gene calls are TRBV5-6 and TRBJ2-3; D ambiguous. Trimming took 1 base from V and 5 from J, leaving 11 bases between them. The CDR3 runs to 14 residues. The germline V gene encodes CDR1 SGHDT and CDR2 YYEEEE. The CDR3: CASSLLGVQDTQYF. In DNA form, the CDR3 reads TGTGCCAGCAGCTTGCTAGGCGTGCAAGATACGCAGTATTTT.

This clonotype was seen many times. The V call is TRBV28, the J call TRBJ2-2; 7 bases align to TRBD2. The ends lost 6 bases at V and 4 bases at J; junction bases unmatched: 5. Germline V gives CDR1 MDHEN, CDR2 SYDVKM. This CDR3 is built from 14 residues. In nucleotides, the CDR3 is TGTGCCAGCAGCCCTAGCGGAGGCACCGGGGAGCTGTTTTTT. Translation: CASSPSGGTGELFF.

This clonotype has just a few counts. The rearrangement joins TRBV7-2 to TRBJ2-7; 7 bases line up with TRBD1. The CDR3 contains 15 residues. Germline V gene data show CDR1 as SGHTA and CDR2 as FQGNSA. V dropped 2 bases and J dropped 0; count of bases not matched to a gene: 4. CDR3 nucleotide sequence: TGTGCCAGCAGCTTAAGGGGGCCGGGCTCCTACGAGCAGTACTTC. It specifies CASSLRGPGSYEQYF. The full variable domain, completed using reference TRBV7-2 and TRBJ2-7, is GAGVSQSPSNKVTEKGKDVELRCDPISGHTALYWYRQSLGQGLEFLIYFQGNSAPDKSGLPSDRFSAERTGGSVSTLTIQRTQQEDSAVYLCASSLRGPGSYEQYFGPGTRLTVT.

This clonotype was observed a handful of times. This chain links TRBV6-2 or TRBV6-3 with TRBJ2-1; the D gene is possibly TRBD2 (5 bases). V dropped 2 bases and J dropped 6 bases, with 14 bases sitting between them. The CDR3 covers 15 residues. CDR1 is MNHEY and CDR2 is SVGEGT in the germline V gene. This CDR3 reads CASSYGGSPPNEQFF. CDR3 nucleotide sequence: TGTGCCAGCAGTTACGGTGGGAGCCCCCCCAATGAGCAGTTCTTC.

With respect to this clonotype: One junction end disagrees with the germline gene, perhaps due to a read error. This chain uses TRBV7-2 with TRBJ2-7; the D gene is possibly TRBD1 (7 bases). CDR1 SGHTA and CDR2 FQGNSA come from the germline V gene. CDR3 length: 12 amino acids. CDR3 sequence: CASTLAGGEQYF. The CDR3, as DNA: TGTGCCAGCACCTTAGCAGGGGGGGAGCAGTACTTC.